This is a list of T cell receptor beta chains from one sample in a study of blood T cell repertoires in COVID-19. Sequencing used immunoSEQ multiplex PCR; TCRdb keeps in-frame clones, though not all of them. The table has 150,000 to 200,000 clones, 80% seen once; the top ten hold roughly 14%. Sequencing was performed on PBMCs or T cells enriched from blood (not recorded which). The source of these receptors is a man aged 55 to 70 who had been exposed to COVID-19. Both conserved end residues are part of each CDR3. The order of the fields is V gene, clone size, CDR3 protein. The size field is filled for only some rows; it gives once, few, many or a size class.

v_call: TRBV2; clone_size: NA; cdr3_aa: CASSENTLLSYEQYF
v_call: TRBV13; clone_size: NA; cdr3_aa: CASSPEGDRANTGELFF
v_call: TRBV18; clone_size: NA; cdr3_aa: CASSPLAGPANYGYTF
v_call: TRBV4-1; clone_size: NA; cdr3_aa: CASSLTSGRAPNEQFF
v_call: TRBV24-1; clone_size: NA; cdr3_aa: CATSEPGDQPQHF
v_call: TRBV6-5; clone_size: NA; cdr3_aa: CASTEWGVGNTEAFF
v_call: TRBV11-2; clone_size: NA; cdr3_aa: CASSPRTSGSTDTQYF
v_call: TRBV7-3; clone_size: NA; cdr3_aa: CASRQPGQGLGITEAFF
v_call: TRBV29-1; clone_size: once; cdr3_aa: CSVDSPGQGAFEQYF
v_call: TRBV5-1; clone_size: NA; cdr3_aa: CASSEAGTGVYEQYF
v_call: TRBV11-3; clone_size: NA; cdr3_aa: CASAGGSDEQYF
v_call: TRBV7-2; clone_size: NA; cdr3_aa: CASSLILGAGGSEQYF
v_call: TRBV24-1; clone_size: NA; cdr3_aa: CATSVGQGMNTEAFF
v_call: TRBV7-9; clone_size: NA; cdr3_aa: CASSLGQYNEKVFF
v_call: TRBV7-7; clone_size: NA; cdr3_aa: CASSLSASGSWETQYF
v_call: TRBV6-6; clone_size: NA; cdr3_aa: CASSREGAVLGQNIQYF
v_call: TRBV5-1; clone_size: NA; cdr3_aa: CASSSGTSIIGEQFF
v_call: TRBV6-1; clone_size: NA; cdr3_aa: CASSEEGGYGYTF
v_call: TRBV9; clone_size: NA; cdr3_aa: CASSPTAGGLEQFF
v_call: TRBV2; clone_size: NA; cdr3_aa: CASSARHIAEAFF
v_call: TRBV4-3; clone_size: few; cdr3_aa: CASSQVAGGAGANVLTF
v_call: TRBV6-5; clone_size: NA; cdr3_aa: CASSYLGTSGGEQFF
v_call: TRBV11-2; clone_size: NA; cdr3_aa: CASSRTRNEQFF
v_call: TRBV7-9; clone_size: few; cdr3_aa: CASSFWGLDPQDTDTQYF
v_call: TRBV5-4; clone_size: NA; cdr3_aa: CASSPWDNYNEQFF
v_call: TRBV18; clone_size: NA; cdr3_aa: CASSPGTSGYEQYF